This note documents a single T cell receptor (beta chain) sequence. The data originate from a study of blood T cell repertoires in COVID-19. Study at large: Donors in the United States, Italy and Spain gave samples during acute or convalescent COVID-19. The cDNA or gDNA used as material had been derived from T cells, B-cell-depleted T cells, or PBMCs.

V lost 2 bases and J lost 1; bases outside the gene matches: 9. Germline assignment: CDR1 WNHNN and CDR2 SYGVQD (reference sequence). The CDR3 contains 17 residues. Methods used by the authors: Estimation of nucleated cell counts relied on the amplification of reference gene primers. Repertoires were generated with immunoSEQ multiplex PCR, while TCRdb's copy carries only in-frame clones and drops some. Clone size and V and J calls were adopted from that table, with D and trimming inferred from the DNA. The sample holds more than 85,000 clones, 65% to 90% seen once. The gene calls are TRBV10-1 and TRBJ2-7; TRBD1 aligns across 9 bases. The receptor was derived from a woman older than 75 with active or convalescent COVID-19. Source material: peripheral blood. The CDR3: CASSEDTGGPTSYEQYF. CDR3 nucleotides: TGCGCCAGCAGTGAGGATACAGGGGGCCCGACTTCCTACGAGCAGTACTTC.